One and the same sample provided the 16 T cell receptor beta chains below, sequenced in a study of T cell repertoires in cytomegalovirus infection. No antigens are known for them. A single record per CDR3 protein comes from TCRdb applying MiXCR to the reads. This table has about 830,000 distinct CDR3 sequences, about 33% appearing once. The sequenced sample was cultured CD8+ T cells from PBMCs, obtained from culture after CMV antigen stimulation. These receptors were taken from a human donor in good health (CMV status not recorded). Some clones in this sample may be carry-over from other donors' samples.

The chain combines TRBV6-6 with TRBJ1-2; tentative D call: TRBD1 (6 bases). The CDR3 length is 13 residues. CDR1 and CDR2 (germline): MNHNY, SVGAGI (reference sequence). Trimming took off 6 bases at V and 7 bases at J, with 15 bases between the two ends. CDR3 in DNA: TGTGCCAGCAGCCACGGGGGGGCCGGTGGCTACACCTTC. Its protein is CASSHGGAGGYTF.

This clonotype was observed a handful of times. The rearrangement joins TRBV6-1 to TRBJ1-5; 7 bases map to TRBD1. The CDR3 extends over 15 amino acids. The germline gives CDR1 MNHNS, CDR2 SASEGT. The junction had 2 bases not matched to a gene; V was cut back by 3 bases and J by 0 bases. The CDR3 protein is CASSEYRGSNQPQHF. The DNA of the CDR3 is TGTGCCAGCAGTGAGTACAGGGGTAGCAATCAGCCCCAGCATTTT.

The gene calls are TRBV29-1 and TRBJ1-2; D not certain. CDR1 is SQVTM, CDR2 ANQGSEA, per germline. This CDR3 comprises 13 residues. The ends were cut back, 4 bases at V and 8 bases at J, with 17 bases in the middle. CDR3 loop: CSVVEAPPEGYTF. CDR3 coding DNA: TGCAGCGTTGTCGAGGCTCCCCCGGAGGGCTACACCTTC.

This clonotype was observed many times. V and J are TRBV7-8 and TRBJ2-1; D is unclear. CDR1 and CDR2 (germline): SGHVS, FQNEAQ. The CDR3 length is 12 residues. V lost 5 bases and J 8 bases, leaving 10 bases between the germline ends. The CDR3 bases are TGTGCCAGCAGCCAGGCTAGGGATGAGCAGTTCTTC. Translating it yields CASSQARDEQFF.

The chain recombines TRBV27 with TRBJ1-4; D call uncertain. The germline V gene has CDR1 MNHEY and CDR2 SMNVEV (reference sequence). The CDR3 is 13 residues long. Trimming pared 5 bases from V and 8 bases from J, leaving 12 bases between. CDR3 amino acids: CASSQDGSEKLFF. DNA for the CDR3: TGTGCCAGCAGTCAAGACGGCAGCGAAAAACTGTTTTTT.

The genes are TRBV6-6 and TRBJ1-1; tentative D call: TRBD1 (6 bases). Per the germline V gene, CDR1 is MNHNY and CDR2 is SVGAGI (reference sequence). Trimming removed 2 bases from V and 6 bases from J, with 10 bases in between. The CDR3 sequence is 13 residues long. The CDR3: CASSYTDRPEAFF. The CDR3 DNA sequence: TGTGCCAGCAGTTACACGGACAGACCTGAAGCTTTCTTT.

The chain has TRBV6-5 and TRBJ1-6; 10 positions match TRBD1. V trimming: 5 bases; J trimming: 3 bases; junction bases outside the gene matches: 1. Germline V lookup: CDR1 MNHEY, CDR2 SVGAGI. This CDR3 has 15 amino acids. This chain's CDR3 is CASSGTGVYNSPLHF. CDR3 DNA: TGTGCCAGCAGTGGGACAGGGGTCTATAATTCACCCCTCCACTTT.

This clonotype came up a few times. The chain couples TRBV6-1 to TRBJ2-2, with TRBD1 matching 8 bases. The CDR3 totals 14 residues. Germline CDR1 is MNHNS and CDR2 is SASEGT. V was pared by 10 bases and J by 3 bases, with 7 bases of the junction left unmatched. CDR3 nucleotide sequence: TGTGCCACCCTGTCAGGGGGCGACACCGGGGAGCTGTTTTTT. Amino acid sequence: CATLSGGDTGELFF.

The chain joins TRBV6-1 to TRBJ2-6, with D perhaps given as TRBD1 or TRBD2 (5 bases each). Germline V CDR1 and CDR2: MNHNS, SASEGT. There are 18 residues in the CDR3. The germline V and J ends were trimmed by 6 bases and 1 base, with 19 bases remaining between them. The CDR3 DNA sequence: TGTGCCAGCAGCCCCGATTGGGGGAGTAAATCTGGGGCCAACGTCCTGACTTTC. Translated: CASSPDWGSKSGANVLTF.

This clonotype showed up just a few times. The chain couples TRBV12-3 or TRBV12-4 to TRBJ2-7, with D perhaps assigned TRBD1 or TRBD2 (5 bases each). The length of the CDR3 is 13 residues. Trimming cost V 1 base and J 2 bases, with 6 bases left between them. CDR3 coding DNA: TGTGCCAGCAGTTTAGTGGGGGCCTACGAGCAGTACGTC. It yields the protein CASSLVGAYEQYV.

This clonotype was recorded at least ten times. This chain connects TRBV7-2 to TRBJ2-2, with D possibly TRBD1 on 5 matching bases. The V and J ends lost 1 base and 4 bases respectively, with 13 bases between them. The CDR3 runs to 16 residues. Germline CDR1 and CDR2: SGHTA and FQGNSA. CDR3: CASSLVPRAGTGELFF. The CDR3 bases are TGTGCCAGCAGCTTAGTCCCCAGGGCTGGCACCGGGGAGCTGTTTTTT. The full variable domain, in which reference TRBV7-2 and TRBJ2-2 provide the parts outside the CDR3, is GAGVSQSPSNKVTEKGKDVELRCDPISGHTALYWYRQSLGQGLEFLIYFQGNSAPDKSGLPSDRFSAERTGGSVSTLTIQRTQQEDSAVYLCASSLVPRAGTGELFFGEGSRLTVL.

The chain uses TRBV5-6 and TRBJ1-1, with D perhaps TRBD1 (5 bases). CDR1 and CDR2 (germline): SGHDT, YYEEEE. The length of the CDR3 is 14 residues. V was trimmed by 6 bases and J by 3 bases, leaving 15 bases between them. The CDR3, as DNA: TGTGCCAGCACCCTTGGGGCCAGGGACACTGAAGCTTTCTTT. This translates into CASTLGARDTEAFF.

J is TRBJ2-6 and V is TRBV10-3; the match to TRBD2 covers 7 bases. The CDR3 covers 16 residues. CDR1 ENHRY and CDR2 SYGVKD come from the germline V gene. Trimming at V came to 5 bases and at J to 4 bases, leaving 8 bases not matched to a gene. CDR3 protein: CAISSKSGEGANVLTF. The CDR3 nucleotides are TGTGCCATCAGTTCGAAAAGCGGGGAGGGGGCCAACGTCCTGACTTTC.

This clonotype has just a few counts. This chain uses TRBV27 with TRBJ2-7; 7 nucleotides agree with TRBD1. The trim removed 4 bases at V and 2 bases at J, leaving 8 bases unmatched. Germline values: CDR1 MNHEY, CDR2 SMNVEV (reference sequence). This CDR3 has 15 residues. CDR3 amino acids: CASSYDRVRTYEQYF. CDR3 sequence (DNA): TGTGCCAGCAGTTACGACAGGGTAAGAACCTACGAGCAGTACTTC.

This clonotype has a handful of counts. CDR3: CASSQVAGGGSEQFF. DNA for the CDR3: TGTGCCAGCAGTCAGGTAGCGGGGGGGGGGAGTGAGCAGTTCTTC. This chain connects TRBV7-2 to TRBJ2-1; 11 positions match TRBD2. This CDR3 spans 15 amino acids. Germline V gene sequence: CDR1 SGHTA, CDR2 FQGNSA. The V gene end was trimmed by 6 bases and the J gene end by 9 bases; junction bases not matched to a gene: 10.

The chain links TRBV4-1 to TRBJ2-2; TRBD2 agrees at 7 bases. Trimming removed 2 bases from V and 3 bases from J; junction bases left unmatched: 15. Germline CDR1 MGHRA, CDR2 YSYEKL. The CDR3 contains 19 residues. CDR3 DNA sequence: TGCGCCAGCAGCCAAAGACCCGAAAGGACTAGAGGGTACACCGGGGAGCTGTTTTTT. Protein sequence: CASSQRPERTRGYTGELFF.